This T cell receptor beta chain is drawn from a study of sequential checkpoint blockade in melanoma. Across the whole study: After both sequences, patients received maintenance nivolumab. DNA from 70 to 95 pretreatment tumor samples underwent TCRβ immunosequencing. Approximately 20 patients had tumor biopsies before treatment and at week 13.

As to treatment: randomized to nivolumab then ipilimumab (arm A) or the reverse (arm B). TCRdb's copy holds only in-frame clones and misses some; the assay was immunoSEQ multiplex PCR. The table includes around 3,000 clones, about 20% detected once. Germline loops: CDR1 SGHNT, CDR2 YENEEA. The trim removed 5 bases at V and 2 bases at J, leaving 3 bases unmatched. The CDR3 has 14 residues. This sequence was found in a human donor with melanoma. The starting material was tumor tissue (inferred from file names), obtained from a patient given nivolumab and ipilimumab in sequence. The rearrangement uses TRBV11-3 and TRBJ1-2, with 9 bases that match TRBD1. CDR3 bases: TGTGCCAGCAGCCGGGGGACAGGGAACTATGGCTACACCTTC. Amino acid sequence: CASSRGTGNYGYTF.